This TCR beta chain was obtained from a study of OX40 agonist ivuxolimab in advanced cancers. CDR3 length: 13 amino acids. Trimming removed 5 bases from V and 9 bases from J; junction bases left unmatched: 6. Looked up from germline, CDR1 is MNHEY and CDR2 is SMNVEV (reference sequence). The protocol was immunoSEQ multiplex PCR, while the TCRdb copy is restricted to in-frame clones and leaves out a portion. The sample includes 45,000 to 60,000 clones, roughly 80% of them seen just once. Study-wide results and limits: There was clonal expansion of CD4+ and CD8+ blood T cells by week 6 at 0.1 to 3.0 mg/kg.

In the case of this clone: Its matching antigen is unknown.

The receptor was isolated from an adult with an advanced solid tumor such as melanoma, head and neck, liver or kidney cancer. Sequences were derived from CD4+ or CD8+ T cells sorted from blood, sampled in a trial of the OX40 agonist ivuxolimab. V usage is TRBV27 and J usage is TRBJ2-2, with 7 positions matching TRBD1. The CDR3 here is CASSLGQARELFF. CDR3 nucleotide sequence: TGTGCCAGCAGTCTTGGACAGGCGCGGGAGCTGTTTTTT.